This T cell receptor beta chain was identified during a study of cytotoxic CD8 clonotypes in ibrutinib-treated CLL. General study results and limits: At baseline, clonality was higher than in age-matched healthy donors and correlated with CD8+ counts.

This clone was found a few times. The antigen is unknown. The CDR3 loop spans 14 amino acids. V was pared by 2 bases and J by 1 base, with 8 bases between. CDR1 is SGHTA, CDR2 FQGTGA, per germline. Sequenced by immunoSEQ multiplex PCR; TCRdb stores in-frame clones only, minus some. The table records roughly 250,000 clones, under 80% of them present only once. Sequences were derived from PBMCs, sampled after 24 months of ibrutinib treatment. The gene calls are TRBV7-3 and TRBJ1-1, with TRBD1 as a possible D gene (5 bases). The receptor was isolated from a human donor with chronic lymphocytic leukemia. CDR3 nucleotides: TGTGCCAGCAGCTTATGGGGCACGAACACTGAAGCTTTCTTT. Protein: CASSLWGTNTEAFF.